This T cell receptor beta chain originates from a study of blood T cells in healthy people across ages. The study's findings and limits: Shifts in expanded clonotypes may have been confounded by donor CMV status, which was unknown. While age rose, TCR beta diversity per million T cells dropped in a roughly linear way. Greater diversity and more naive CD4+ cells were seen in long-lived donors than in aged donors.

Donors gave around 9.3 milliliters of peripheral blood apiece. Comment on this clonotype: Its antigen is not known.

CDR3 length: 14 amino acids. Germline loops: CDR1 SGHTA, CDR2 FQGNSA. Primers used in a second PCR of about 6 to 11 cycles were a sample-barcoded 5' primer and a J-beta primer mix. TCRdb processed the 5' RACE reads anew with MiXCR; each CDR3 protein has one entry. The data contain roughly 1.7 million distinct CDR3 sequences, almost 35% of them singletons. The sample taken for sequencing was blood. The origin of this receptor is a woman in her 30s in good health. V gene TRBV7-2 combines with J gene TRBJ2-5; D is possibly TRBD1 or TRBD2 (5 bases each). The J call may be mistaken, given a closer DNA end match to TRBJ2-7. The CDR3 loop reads CASSFSGTAHEQYF. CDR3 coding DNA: TGTGCCAGCAGCTTCTCCGGGACGGCCCACGAGCAGTACTTC.